This TCR beta chain was documented in a study of T cell repertoires in cytomegalovirus infection. Overall study context: Indications of both CMV infection and matching HLA type were provided by public TCR beta signatures.

Trimming pared 5 bases from V and 5 bases from J, leaving 20 bases between. CDR3 length: 16 residues. Germline V lookup: CDR1 MNHEY, CDR2 SMNVEV (reference sequence). MiXCR, run by TCRdb on the reads, gives a single entry per CDR3 protein. In the table there are about 530,000 distinct CDR3 sequences, 26% of which are singletons. Points on this clonotype: Its antigen is not identified.

Notes on the study in general: Summed frequency of shared TCR beta families picked out CMV carriers who also had the relevant HLA.

The sample consisted of PBMCs. J is TRBJ2-3 and V is TRBV27; tentatively, D is TRBD2 (7 bases). The TCR comes from a human donor in good health (CMV status not recorded). Some clones in this sample may be carry-over from other donors' samples. The DNA of the CDR3 is TGTGCCAGCAGTCGTTTCCGGGGGGCGATAGGAGATACGCAGTATTTT. Protein: CASSRFRGAIGDTQYF.